These 32 T cell receptor beta chains came from one sample sequenced in a study of blood T cells in healthy people across ages. Through a sample-barcoded 5' primer and a J-beta primer mix, a second PCR was run for about 7 to 12 cycles. MiXCR, applied by TCRdb to the 5' RACE reads, yields one record per CDR3 protein. The repertoire consists of over a million distinct CDR3 sequences, with approximately 59% occurring once and the leading ten covering approximately 7%. The sequenced sample was blood. The receptor set was obtained from a man aged 18-30 years in good health.

This sequence joins TRBV30 and TRBJ2-1; TRBD2 matches 8 bases. This CDR3 region has 15 residues. V shed 0 bases, J shed 8 bases, and the junction held 9 bases outside the gene matches. Germline-derived CDR1 and CDR2 are GTSNPN and SVGIG (reference sequence). The CDR3 DNA is TGTGCCTGGAGTGTACTAGGACTAGCATCAGATGAGCAGTTCTTC. Translation gives CAWSVLGLASDEQFF.

CDR3 coding DNA: TGCAGTGCTAGCGGCAGGGTAGGTAGTTCGACTGAAGCTTTCTTT. This encodes CSASGRVGSSTEAFF. The V call is TRBV20-1, the J call TRBJ1-1, with a possible D match to TRBD1 (5 bases). Germline CDR1 DFQATT, CDR2 SNEGSKA (reference sequence). The CDR3 contains 15 residues. V lost 3 bases, J lost 5 bases, and 19 bases lay in between.

The J gene is TRBJ2-6, the V gene TRBV12-3 or TRBV12-4; tentatively, D is TRBD2 (5 bases). Trimming cost V 7 bases and J 0 bases, with 13 bases left between them. The CDR3 consists of 16 residues. The CDR3 protein is CASTSILASGANVLTF. The CDR3 DNA sequence: TGTGCCAGCACCTCTATCCTAGCCTCTGGGGCCAACGTCCTGACTTTC.

The V call is TRBV20-1, the J call TRBJ1-2; D perhaps matches TRBD1 (6 bases). CDR3 length equals 13 residues. The V and J ends lost 6 bases and 1 base respectively, with 12 bases between them. Germline values: CDR1 DFQATT, CDR2 SNEGSKA (reference sequence). The CDR3 DNA reads as TGCAGTGCCAGGGGAAGACGTAACTATGGCTACACCTTC. Protein product: CSARGRRNYGYTF.

The chain couples TRBV4-2 to TRBJ2-3; 10 bases map to TRBD1. The CDR3 extends over 17 amino acids. Germline V lookup: CDR1 LGHNA, CDR2 YNFKEQ. J was trimmed by 4 bases and V by 1 base; bases with no gene match: 8. In DNA, the CDR3 is TGTGCCAGCAGCCAAGGCCGAGGACAGGGGGTCTCAGATACGCAGTATTTT. It yields the protein CASSQGRGQGVSDTQYF.

The chain links TRBV27 to TRBJ2-1, with D possibly matching TRBD2 (6 bases). CDR1 and CDR2 (germline): MNHEY, SMNVEV (reference sequence). This CDR3 is 12 amino acids long. Deletions cut 9 bases from V and 8 bases from J, with 14 bases between. CDR3 in amino acids: CASRTTGYEQFF. CDR3 in DNA: TGTGCCAGTCGGACTACCGGGTATGAGCAGTTCTTC.

The rearrangement joins TRBV21-1 to TRBJ2-6. TRBV21-1 is flagged as a pseudogene. The CDR3 has 17 amino acids. The DNA for the CDR3 is TGTGCCAGCAGCAAAGGGTGGAAACTCTCTGGGGCCAACGTCCTGACTTTC. Amino acids: CASSKGWKLSGANVLTF.

This sequence joins TRBV4-1 and TRBJ1-1; D call uncertain. V shed 5 bases and J shed 0 bases, with 10 bases lying between them. Per germline, CDR1 MGHRA and CDR2 YSYEKL. The CDR3 consists of 14 residues. The CDR3 loop is CASSMQELNTEAFF. Here the CDR3 DNA reads TGCGCCAGCAGCATGCAGGAACTGAACACTGAAGCTTTCTTT.

The genes are TRBV4-1 and TRBJ2-1; a possible D gene is TRBD2 (6 bases). The CDR3 runs to 14 residues. Germline assignment: CDR1 MGHRA and CDR2 YSYEKL. The V end lost 1 base, the J end lost 6 bases, and 10 bases lay between the germline ends. The CDR3: CASSQGPGLNEQFF. DNA of the CDR3: TGCGCCAGCAGCCAAGGGCCGGGACTCAATGAGCAGTTCTTC.

This rearrangement joins TRBV28 to TRBJ1-4, with TRBD1 as a possible D gene (6 bases). The V gene lost 5 bases and the J gene lost 4 bases, with 14 bases spanning the gap. The V gene's germline CDR1 is MDHEN and CDR2 SYDVKM. The length of the CDR3 is 15 residues. The CDR3 is CASSPSDRRNEKLFF. The CDR3 nucleotides read TGTGCCAGCAGTCCGTCCGACAGGCGTAATGAAAAACTGTTTTTT.

CDR3 in DNA: TGTGCCAGCATCCAGACTAGCGGAGCCCTCGTCTACAATGAGCAGTTCTTC. It yields the protein CASIQTSGALVYNEQFF. The chain employs TRBV7-9 and TRBJ2-1; TRBD2 matches 9 bases. Germline CDR1 is SEHNR and CDR2 is FQNEAQ (reference sequence). The CDR3 runs 17 residues. Germline trimming cut 7 bases from V and 3 bases from J; bases unmatched to any gene: 13.

The chain couples TRBV21-1 to TRBJ2-3; the table assigns TRBD1, which was not confirmed against the DNA. TRBV21-1 is an annotated pseudogene. The CDR3 loop spans 16 amino acids. CDR3 residues: CASSSRDRDCPDTQYF. CDR3 DNA: TGTGCCAGCAGCAGCCGGGACAGAGATTGTCCAGATACGCAGTATTTT.

This clonotype was found once. The chain is built from TRBV2 and TRBJ2-7, with D possibly matching TRBD1 (5 bases). Trimming removed 1 base at V and 1 base at J, with 8 bases between. The CDR3 has 14 residues. The germline CDR1 and CDR2 sequences are SNHLY and FYNNEI. CDR3 bases: TGTGCCAGCAGTGAAGTTAGGGGATCCTACGAGCAGTACTTC. Translated, it gives CASSEVRGSYEQYF.

This chain links TRBV2 with TRBJ1-1; D not resolved. The CDR3 runs to 13 residues. CDR1 and CDR2 from the germline V gene are SNHLY and FYNNEI. Trimming removed 10 bases at V and 6 bases at J, with 18 bases between. CDR3 nucleotide sequence: TGTGCCATCGCATTGACCTCCCGTCCTGAAGCTTTCTTT. It specifies CAIALTSRPEAFF.

This clonotype was picked up one time. The chain is built from TRBV28 and TRBJ2-7, with D perhaps assigned TRBD1 or TRBD2 (5 bases each). The V end lost 6 bases, the J end lost 1 base, and 13 bases lay between the germline ends. In germline, CDR1 is MDHEN, CDR2 SYDVKM. CDR3 length: 14 amino acids. The CDR3 loop reads CASSIPGPSYEQYF. CDR3 nucleotides: TGTGCCAGCAGCATACCGGGGCCGTCCTACGAGCAGTACTTC. The full variable domain, with the rest looked up from reference TRBV28 and TRBJ2-7, is DVKVTQSSRYLVKRTGEKVFLECVQDMDHENMFWYRQDPGLGLRLIYFSYDVKMKEKGDIPEGYSVSREKKERFSLILESASTNQTSMYLCASSIPGPSYEQYFGPGTRLTVT.

V and J are TRBV15 and TRBJ1-5; D unclear. The ends were cut back, 0 bases at V and 0 bases at J, with 12 bases in the middle. The germline CDR1 and CDR2 sequences are LNHNV and YYDKDF (reference sequence). This CDR3 is built from 17 residues. The CDR3 reads CATSRDRAVISNQPQHF. CDR3 DNA sequence: TGTGCCACCAGCAGAGATCGGGCAGTCATTAGCAATCAGCCCCAGCATTTT.

The J gene is TRBJ2-3, the V gene TRBV5-4; TRBD1 might be the D (5 bases). V lost 0 bases and J 4 bases, leaving 15 bases between the germline ends. The germline gives CDR1 SGHNT, CDR2 YYREEE (reference sequence). This CDR3 has 16 amino acids. The chain's CDR3 is CASSLAFSGSPDTQYF. As DNA, the CDR3 is TGTGCCAGCAGCTTGGCCTTTTCAGGGTCCCCAGATACGCAGTATTTT. The complete variable domain, with remaining parts taken from reference TRBV5-4 and TRBJ2-3, reads ETGVTQSPTHLIKTRGQQVTLRCSSQSGHNTVSWYQQALGQGPQFIFQYYREEENGRGNFPPRFSGLQFPNYSSELNVNALELDDSALYLCASSLAFSGSPDTQYFGPGTRLTVL.

Only a few counts were recorded for this clonotype. The chain is built from TRBV12-3 or TRBV12-4 and TRBJ2-5; 7 positions agree with TRBD1. This CDR3 is 14 amino acids long. V lost 8 bases and J lost 0; bases outside the gene matches: 6. CDR3 region: CASRGQPYQETQYF. CDR3 bases: TGTGCCAGCCGGGGACAGCCGTACCAAGAGACCCAGTACTTC.

The chain combines TRBV7-2 with TRBJ2-7; D is possibly TRBD1 (6 bases). This CDR3 has 15 residues. Per the germline V gene, CDR1 is SGHTA and CDR2 is FQGNSA. The V and J ends lost 1 base and 9 bases respectively, with 19 bases between them. The CDR3 is CASSLGGMGASTQYF. The CDR3 DNA reads as TGTGCCAGCAGCTTAGGGGGGATGGGGGCCTCAACGCAGTACTTC.

The V call is TRBV5-1, the J call TRBJ2-5; no firm D call. The J call is doubtful: the DNA matches TRBJ2-7 better. Per germline, CDR1 SGHRS and CDR2 YFSETQ. This CDR3 is built from 16 residues. For the CDR3, the DNA is TGCGCCAGCAGCTTGGAAGTGCCTGGGAATGGCTACGAGCAGTACTTC. Encoded protein: CASSLEVPGNGYEQYF.

The genes are TRBV4-2 and TRBJ2-1; 8 nucleotides align to TRBD2. Germline lookup yields CDR1 LGHNA and CDR2 YNFKEQ. V dropped 0 bases and J dropped 6; count of bases not matched to a gene: 13. The CDR3 covers 18 residues. CDR3 sequence: CASSQESIKGLDFNEQFF. CDR3 DNA: TGTGCCAGCAGCCAAGAGTCGATAAAGGGACTAGATTTCAATGAGCAGTTCTTC.

The chain recombines TRBV7-2 with TRBJ2-3, with unresolved D. Germline V gene data show CDR1 as SGHTA and CDR2 as FQGNSA. Trimming removed 7 bases from V and 0 bases from J, with 5 bases in between. CDR3 length: 12 amino acids. The CDR3 sequence: CASTTSTDTQYF. The CDR3 nucleotides read TGTGCCAGCACCACCAGCACAGATACGCAGTATTTT.

The chain uses TRBV6-5 and TRBJ2-7; 10 nucleotides match TRBD2. This CDR3 spans 14 amino acids. J gave up 4 bases and V 3 bases, and 3 bases lay outside the gene matches. The germline V gene has CDR1 MNHEY and CDR2 SVGAGI. In nucleotides, the CDR3 is TGTGCCAGCAGTTATGGGACTAGCGTATACGAGCAGTACTTC. Translating gives CASSYGTSVYEQYF.

The chain has TRBV12-3 or TRBV12-4 and TRBJ1-1, with TRBD1 matching 7 bases. The CDR3 is 13 residues long. V dropped 5 bases and J dropped 7; count of bases not matched to a gene: 7. The CDR3 coding sequence is TGTGCCAGCAGTGTAGGGGGCTGGGGTGAAGCTTTCTTT. Its protein product is CASSVGGWGEAFF.

The chain has TRBV14 and TRBJ2-4; tentatively, D is TRBD2 (5 bases). The CDR3 sequence is 12 residues long. Trimming removed 8 bases at V and 7 bases at J, with 12 bases between. Per germline, CDR1 SGHDN and CDR2 FVKESK. As DNA, the CDR3 is TGTGCCAGCGGACCTGACTATAACATTCAGTACTTC. Its translation is CASGPDYNIQYF.

This chain connects TRBV29-1 to TRBJ2-1; D remains unclear. Trimming left V 1 base short and J 7 bases short, with 14 bases between. In germline, CDR1 is SQVTM, CDR2 ANQGSEA. This CDR3 comprises 14 residues. The CDR3 here is CSVEGPQTKNEQFF. As DNA, the CDR3 is TGCAGCGTTGAAGGACCCCAAACCAAGAATGAGCAGTTCTTC.

The rearrangement joins TRBV7-2 to TRBJ2-3; D is unclear. The CDR3 contains 12 residues. With 5 bases removed from V and 6 bases from J, the gap between germline ends came to 9 bases. CDR1 is SGHTA and CDR2 is FQGNSA in the germline V gene. The CDR3 sequence: CASSPAADTQYF. DNA for the CDR3: TGTGCCAGCAGCCCCGCGGCGGATACGCAGTATTTT.

CDR3 nucleotide sequence: TGTGCCAGCAGTACCTTGCAACCCCAAGTATCCTACGAGCAGTACTTC. This gives the protein CASSTLQPQVSYEQYF. The V gene is TRBV6-6, the J gene TRBJ2-7; no clear D. The CDR3 is 16 residues long. Trimming removed 5 bases at V and 1 base at J, with 18 bases between. The germline CDR1 and CDR2 sequences are MNHNY and SVGAGI (reference sequence).

The chain recombines TRBV29-1 with TRBJ1-2; a possible D gene is TRBD1 (5 bases). The CDR3 has 12 residues. The germline V and J ends were trimmed by 7 bases and 2 bases, with 11 bases remaining between them. Germline-derived CDR1 and CDR2 are SQVTM and ANQGSEA. The DNA of the CDR3 is TGCAGCGGGAGGGGAGAAAACTATGGCTACACCTTC. This gives the protein CSGRGENYGYTF.

This clonotype was recorded a few times. The chain carries TRBV10-3 and TRBJ2-6; perhaps TRBD2 as D (5 bases). The germline V gene has CDR1 ENHRY and CDR2 SYGVKD. The CDR3 is 18 residues long. Trimming shortened V by 4 bases and J by 0 bases, and 16 bases separated the two germline ends. DNA for the CDR3: TGTGCCATCAGTGTAGCAAGAGCGGACCCCTCTGGGGCCAACGTCCTGACTTTC. Encoded protein: CAISVARADPSGANVLTF.

The rearrangement links TRBV6-5 to TRBJ2-6; no firm D call. Germline V gene data show CDR1 as MNHEY and CDR2 as SVGAGI. The germline V and J ends were trimmed by 0 bases and 0 bases, with 12 bases remaining between them. The CDR3 sequence is 18 residues long. The CDR3 is CASSYSAGSFSGANVLTF. The CDR3 DNA is TGTGCCAGCAGTTACTCCGCCGGCAGCTTCTCTGGGGCCAACGTCCTGACTTTC.

The rearrangement links TRBV9 to TRBJ2-5; no firm D call. Deletions cut 0 bases from V and 5 bases from J, with 20 bases between. The CDR3 runs 17 residues. The germline V gene has CDR1 SGDLS and CDR2 YYNGEE. CDR3 sequence: CASSVGFITQSIETQYF. The CDR3 nucleotides are TGTGCCAGCAGCGTAGGATTCATAACCCAATCAATCGAGACCCAGTACTTC.